What follows are 18 T cell receptor beta chains derived from one specimen sequenced in a study of identical twins. TCRdb redid the calling of the 5' RACE reads with MiXCR, one entry per CDR3 protein. The sample lists about 240,000 distinct CDR3 sequences, roughly an eighth occurring once. The same data also contributed to another study, on yellow fever vaccine responses in identical twins.

Sequenced: memory (CD45RO+) T cells sorted from blood. Receptors were obtained from a woman aged 18-29 years in good health.

The chain couples TRBV20-1 to TRBJ2-2; D possibly corresponds to TRBD1 (6 bases). The germline CDR1 and CDR2 sequences are DFQATT and SNEGSKA (reference sequence). The CDR3 extends over 13 amino acids. With 5 bases removed from V and 3 bases from J, the gap between germline ends came to 10 bases. CDR3 coding DNA: TGCAGTGCTGCTACAGGGTACACCGGGGAGCTGTTTTTT. Encoded protein: CSAATGYTGELFF.

Only a few counts were recorded for this clonotype. This chain uses TRBV5-1 with TRBJ1-1; D uncertain. Trimming cost V 4 bases and J 4 bases, with 17 bases left between them. Germline V lookup: CDR1 SGHRS, CDR2 YFSETQ. The CDR3 is 15 amino acids. The CDR3 nucleotides are TGCGCCAGCAGCCGCCCGGACGGGCTGGGCACTGAAGCTTTCTTT. It codes for CASSRPDGLGTEAFF.

The rearrangement joins TRBV7-3 to TRBJ2-2, with 7 nucleotides matching TRBD1. The CDR3 totals 17 residues. V dropped 1 base and J dropped 4; count of bases not matched to a gene: 9. Germline CDR1 is SGHTA and CDR2 is FQGTGA. This CDR3 reads CASSLIRDRVTTGELFF. The CDR3 nucleotides read TGTGCCAGCAGCTTAATCCGTGACAGGGTTACCACCGGGGAGCTGTTTTTT.

This clonotype showed up just a few times. This chain connects TRBV6-5 to TRBJ1-1, with 7 bases fitting TRBD1. Germline assignment: CDR1 MNHEY and CDR2 SVGAGI. With V trimmed by 4 bases and J by 2 bases, 7 bases remained unmatched. This CDR3 is built from 15 residues. CDR3 sequence: CASSSPGTENTEAFF. CDR3 bases: TGTGCCAGCAGTTCTCCCGGGACAGAAAACACTGAAGCTTTCTTT.

This clonotype was counted a few times. This chain links TRBV10-3 with TRBJ2-7; 8 nucleotides align to TRBD1. J gave up 2 bases and V 7 bases, and 19 bases lay outside the gene matches. This CDR3 contains 18 residues. Germline V gives CDR1 ENHRY, CDR2 SYGVKD. The CDR3 nucleotides are TGTGCCATCACAAATCGACTTTCTCAGACAGGGGCCCCCTACGAGCAGTACTTC. It translates to CAITNRLSQTGAPYEQYF.

This clonotype has at least ten counts. The chain joins TRBV10-3 to TRBJ2-5, with D possibly matching TRBD1 (6 bases). In germline, CDR1 is ENHRY, CDR2 SYGVKD. The germline V and J ends were trimmed by 3 bases and 5 bases, with 7 bases remaining between them. The CDR3 is 12 residues long. In nucleotides, the CDR3 is TGTGCCATCAGTGACAGGGGCGAGACCCAGTACTTC. It specifies CAISDRGETQYF.

The chain combines TRBV20-1 with TRBJ2-1, with 10 bases fitting TRBD2. CDR1 and CDR2 from the germline V gene are DFQATT and SNEGSKA (reference sequence). The CDR3 loop spans 14 amino acids. Unmatched junction bases numbered 7, after V lost 6 bases and J lost 5 bases. For the CDR3, the DNA is TGCAGTGCCCATAGCGGGAGGCAACACAATGAGCAGTTCTTC. It is translated as CSAHSGRQHNEQFF.

This chain links TRBV29-1 with TRBJ2-1; no firm D call. Germline V gene lookup returns CDR1 SQVTM and CDR2 ANQGSEA. The CDR3 runs 13 residues. V lost 2 bases, J lost 8 bases, and 13 bases lay in between. Written as DNA, the CDR3 is TGCAGCGTTGAATACGTGACGACCTATGAGCAGTTCTTC. It translates to CSVEYVTTYEQFF.

In this sample, this clonotype turned up many times. This sequence joins TRBV4-2 and TRBJ2-1; TRBD2 matches at 12 bases. The CDR3 is made up of 16 amino acids. Germline V gene data show CDR1 as LGHNA and CDR2 as YNFKEQ. Losses at the gene ends were 0 bases for V and 10 bases for J; bases not matched to a gene: 7. Written as DNA, the CDR3 is TGTGCCAGCAGCCAAGAGCCCGGACTAGCGGGACTAGAGCAGTTCTTC. This translates into CASSQEPGLAGLEQFF.

This clonotype was seen more than once but under ten times. The chain combines TRBV2 with TRBJ1-5, with D uncertain. Germline V CDR1 and CDR2: SNHLY, FYNNEI. V was trimmed by 1 base and J by 4 bases, leaving 11 bases between them. This CDR3 spans 15 amino acids. CDR3 coding DNA: TGTGCCAGCAGTGAAGGACGCGCACAGAATCAGCCCCAGCATTTT. Encoded protein: CASSEGRAQNQPQHF.

This clonotype appeared a few times. The gene calls are TRBV27 and TRBJ2-4; D not resolved. Germline V gives CDR1 MNHEY, CDR2 SMNVEV (reference sequence). This CDR3 contains 14 residues. Between the trimmed V and J ends, which lost 8 bases and 1 base, there was a span of 12 bases. In DNA, the CDR3 is TGTGCCAGCGGGTCCCGGCGGGCCAAAAACATTCAGTACTTC. Translated, it gives CASGSRRAKNIQYF.

The sample holds a few counts of this clonotype. The CDR3 region is CASREQLGQETQYF. As DNA, the CDR3 is TGTGCCAGCAGGGAACAGTTAGGCCAAGAGACCCAGTACTTC. The chain employs TRBV27 and TRBJ2-5; no clear D. The CDR3 runs to 14 residues. Germline V gene sequence: CDR1 MNHEY, CDR2 SMNVEV (reference sequence). The germline V and J ends were trimmed by 6 bases and 1 base, with 12 bases remaining between them.

The rearrangement uses TRBV9 and TRBJ2-3, with TRBD1 matching 8 bases. The CDR3 contains 15 residues. The germline V gene has CDR1 SGDLS and CDR2 YYNGEE. V shed 3 bases, J shed 8 bases, and the junction held 11 bases outside the gene matches. In DNA, the CDR3 is TGTGCCAGCAGCGCAGTTGAAACAGGGGGTCTTACGCAGTATTTT. Protein product: CASSAVETGGLTQYF.

The rearrangement links TRBV7-8 to TRBJ2-3; D gene unclear. V was clipped by 4 bases and J by 2 bases, with 7 bases between them. The V gene's germline CDR1 is SGHVS and CDR2 FQNEAQ. The CDR3 has 13 amino acids. This chain's CDR3 is CASSSPPTDTQYF. Here the CDR3 DNA reads TGTGCCAGCAGCTCCCCCCCCACAGATACGCAGTATTTT.

The V gene is TRBV11-2, the J gene TRBJ2-3, with D maybe TRBD2 (5 bases). Germline V gives CDR1 SGHAT, CDR2 FQNNGV. The length of the CDR3 is 17 residues. The V gene lost 1 base and the J gene lost 6 bases, with 20 bases spanning the gap. The CDR3 DNA is TGTGCCAGCAGCTTAGGAGGGTGGGGATTACGCCCCGATACGCAGTATTTT. Translating it yields CASSLGGWGLRPDTQYF.

This clonotype was seen more than once but under ten times. The genes are TRBV24-1 and TRBJ1-2, with 12 bases fitting TRBD1. CDR3 length: 15 amino acids. Germline CDR1 is KGHDR and CDR2 is SFDVKD. Trimming cost V 3 bases and J 8 bases; bases outside gene matches: 6. Written as DNA, the CDR3 is TGTGCCACCAGTGATCCGGGACAGGGGGCGATAGGCTACACCTTC. This sequence encodes CATSDPGQGAIGYTF.

This clonotype was seen only once. Possible read error: a much larger clone is one base away. This rearrangement joins TRBV2 to TRBJ2-3, with D possibly TRBD1 on 6 matching bases. Germline V gene data show CDR1 as SNHLY and CDR2 as FYNNEI. The CDR3 consists of 13 residues. Trimming shortened V by 5 bases and J by 5 bases, and 11 bases separated the two germline ends. This CDR3 is CASSYSRGDTQYF. The CDR3 bases are TGTGCCAGCAGTTACAGCAGGGGAGATACGCAGTATTTT.

The V gene is TRBV7-9, the J gene TRBJ2-3, with D hard to call. V was trimmed by 5 bases and J by 3 bases, leaving 9 bases between them. Germline CDR1 SEHNR, CDR2 FQNEAQ (reference sequence). CDR3 length: 13 amino acids. The CDR3 loop reads CASSRLQTDTQYF. CDR3 DNA sequence: TGTGCCAGCAGCCGCCTACAAACAGATACGCAGTATTTT. The full variable domain, in which reference TRBV7-9 and TRBJ2-3 provide the parts outside the CDR3, is DTGVSQNPRHKITKRGQNVTFRCDPISEHNRLYWYRQTLGQGPEFLTYFQNEAQLEKSRLLSDRFSAERPKGSFSTLEIQRTEQGDSAMYLCASSRLQTDTQYFGPGTRLTVL.